This T cell receptor (beta chain) was profiled in a study of CD8 T cells in ankylosing spondylitis. Study-wide points: Some of the motif variants had earlier been found in reactive arthritis patients' fluid and blood. Roughly eight highly homologous variants made up a TCR beta motif that seemed to typify ankylosing spondylitis blood.

This clonotype has only a few counts. Its specificity is not known. Using its own MiXCR run on the 5' RACE reads, TCRdb lists one record per CDR3 protein. The top ten hold roughly a sixth of the sample, which has around 390,000 distinct CDR3 sequences, 20% to 25% seen once. The ends were cut back, 4 bases at V and 2 bases at J, with 13 bases in the middle. CDR3 length: 16 residues. Germline V gene data show CDR1 as SGHRS and CDR2 as YFSETQ. Material for sequencing was blood, either unsorted or a sorted T cell fraction (not recorded which). The source of this sequence is a male donor with ankylosing spondylitis. The chain employs TRBV5-1 and TRBJ2-6; unclear D gene. CDR3 in DNA: TGCGCCAGCAGCCCTGGTTATAGGGCTGGGGCCAACGTCCTGACTTTC. Its protein is CASSPGYRAGANVLTF.